These 10 T cell receptor beta chains share one sample of origin, sequenced in a study of blood T cell repertoires in COVID-19. Libraries were prepared by immunoSEQ multiplex PCR; TCRdb keeps only in-frame clonotypes and omits some of them. The sample includes under 250,000 clones, 85% to 90% of them seen just once. Input material: peripheral blood. The source of these receptors is a woman aged 70-85 years with active or convalescent COVID-19.

This clone was seen once. V is TRBV6-2 or TRBV6-3 and J is TRBJ2-5, with 7 bases matching TRBD1. The CDR3 consists of 14 residues. Per the germline V gene, CDR1 is MNHEY and CDR2 is SVGEGT. V lost 5 bases and J lost 0; bases outside the gene matches: 3. The CDR3 DNA reads TGTGCCAGCAGTGAGGGACAGTACCAAGAGACCCAGTACTTC. Translating it yields CASSEGQYQETQYF.

The V call is TRBV15, the J call TRBJ1-2, with D maybe TRBD1 (5 bases). CDR3 size: 15 residues. Germline-derived CDR1 and CDR2 are LNHNV and YYDKDF (reference sequence). V lost 0 bases and J lost 4, with 12 bases in between. The CDR3 region is CATSREGRVSYGYTF. The CDR3 coding sequence is TGTGCCACCAGCAGAGAGGGCAGGGTTTCCTATGGCTACACCTTC.

The rearrangement joins TRBV10-2 to TRBJ2-3; 9 bases fit TRBD2. Losses at the gene ends were 2 bases for V and 0 bases for J; bases not matched to a gene: 6. CDR1 and CDR2 (germline): WSHSY, SAAADI. The CDR3 has 17 residues. This CDR3 reads CASSERGGGVSTDTQYF. The CDR3, as DNA: TGCGCCAGCAGTGAGAGGGGCGGGGGGGTTAGCACAGATACGCAGTATTTT.

This chain joins TRBV5-1 and TRBJ2-5, with a weak D call TRBD2 (5 bases). Trimming removed 2 bases from V and 5 bases from J, with 10 bases in between. The CDR3 extends over 13 amino acids. Germline values: CDR1 SGHRS, CDR2 YFSETQ. CDR3 nucleotides: TGCGCCAGCAGCTTAGGGAGCCGGGAGACCCAGTACTTC. It codes for CASSLGSRETQYF.

On this clone: Other nucleotide sequences in the sample specify the same CDR3. This sequence joins TRBV6-5 and TRBJ1-5; D remains ambiguous. The CDR3 length is 14 residues. V shed 8 bases and J shed 0 bases, with 11 bases lying between them. Per the germline V gene, CDR1 is MNHEY and CDR2 is SVGAGI. The CDR3 sequence: CASSPNGSNQPQHF. The CDR3 region has the DNA TGTGCCAGCTCCCCTAACGGTAGCAATCAGCCCCAGCATTTT.

The V and J genes are TRBV5-1 and TRBJ2-3; D is undetermined. Trimming shortened V by 2 bases and J by 2 bases, and 3 bases separated the two germline ends. The length of the CDR3 is 12 residues. Germline CDR1 reads SGHRS; CDR2 reads YFSETQ. The CDR3 loop is CASSFNTDTQYF. CDR3 coding DNA: TGCGCCAGCAGCTTTAACACAGATACGCAGTATTTT.

The V and J genes are TRBV27 and TRBJ1-3; D might be TRBD1 (6 bases). V lost 11 bases and J lost 0, with 17 bases in between. This CDR3 comprises 15 residues. Germline assignment: CDR1 MNHEY and CDR2 SMNVEV (reference sequence). The CDR3: CAASTGITSGNTIYF. Here the CDR3 DNA reads TGTGCCGCTTCGACAGGTATTACCTCTGGAAACACCATATATTTT.

This sequence joins TRBV15 and TRBJ2-5, with 10 bases fitting TRBD2. CDR3 length: 16 residues. Germline lookup yields CDR1 LNHNV and CDR2 YYDKDF (reference sequence). V dropped 1 base and J dropped 9; count of bases not matched to a gene: 11. The CDR3 DNA reads as TGTGCCACCAGCAGAGCCCACCTAGCGGGGGCCAGGTCCCAGTACTTC. Residues: CATSRAHLAGARSQYF.

This clone was seen a single time. The CDR3 DNA sequence: TGTGCCAGCAGCTTAGGCGGGCCAGTTGAAGCTTTCTTT. Protein product: CASSLGGPVEAFF. The chain joins TRBV7-2 to TRBJ1-1; no clear D. Per the germline V gene, CDR1 is SGHTA and CDR2 is FQGNSA. V shed 1 base and J shed 7 bases, with 10 bases lying between them. This CDR3 has 13 amino acids.

This clone occurred once. This sequence joins TRBV27 and TRBJ1-5; 8 nucleotides line up with TRBD1. With 5 bases clipped from V and 2 bases from J, the junction kept 8 bases outside the gene matches. CDR1 is MNHEY, CDR2 SMNVEV, per germline (reference sequence). CDR3 length equals 16 residues. CDR3 region: CASSLGQGFGNQPQHF. CDR3 DNA: TGTGCCAGCAGTCTAGGACAGGGTTTCGGCAATCAGCCCCAGCATTTT.